A selection of T cell receptor beta chains follows, all from one sample in a study of control samples from healthy donors and cancer patients. Only in-frame clones appear in the TCRdb table, and some are missing; sequencing was by immunoSEQ multiplex PCR. The profile shows 110,000 to 150,000 clones, around 90% of them singletons. The sequenced sample was blood. The receptors were gathered from a man younger than 40 in good health. Both conserved end residues are part of each CDR3. D genes are given only for firm matches. Some rows mark clone size as missing; the rest say once, few, many or name a class of expanded clone.

v_call,clone_size,d_call,j_call,cdr3_nt,cdr3_aa
TRBV9,-,-,TRBJ2-5,TGTGCCAGCAGCGCCCACGGGGGGACAGTACAAGAGACCCAGTACTTC,CASSAHGGTVQETQYF
TRBV6-6,once,-,TRBJ1-2,TGTGCCAGCAGTCCCTACGATGGCTACACCTTC,CASSPYDGYTF
TRBV5-6,-,-,TRBJ2-7,TGTGCCAGCAGCTTGGGCGGAGGGTCAACTGCTTCTGAGTACTTC,CASSLGGGSTASEYF
TRBV5-4,-,-,TRBJ2-6,TGTGCCAGCCTCTCTGGGGCCAACGTCCTGACTTTC,CASLSGANVLTF
TRBV9,few,-,TRBJ2-1,TGTGCCAGCAGCGAGAGCAGTGATGCCTACAATGAGCAGTTCTTC,CASSESSDAYNEQFF
TRBV4-1,once,-,TRBJ2-3,TGCGCCAGCAGCCCCCGAGGAGCTATAGACCGCACAGATACGCAGTATTTT,CASSPRGAIDRTDTQYF
TRBV4-2,-,-,TRBJ1-6,TGTGCCAGCAGCCAAGTCTGGGTTGAGAACTCACCCCTCCACTTT,CASSQVWVENSPLHF
TRBV6-5,-,TRBD1,TRBJ1-1,TGTGCCAGCAGGTCGACAGGGGGCGATGGTGAAGCTTTCTTT,CASRSTGGDGEAFF
TRBV7-9,-,-,TRBJ1-1,TGTGCCAGCAGCTTAGCAAAAATTGAAGCTTTCTTT,CASSLAKIEAFF
TRBV10-3,-,-,TRBJ2-7,TGTGCCATTGGGACGGAGAAGATCTACGAGCAGTACTTC,CAIGTEKIYEQYF
TRBV6-5,-,TRBD1,TRBJ1-2,TGTGCCAGCCAGAGACAGGGGATTTTTTATGGCTACACCTTC,CASQRQGIFYGYTF
TRBV4-3,-,-,TRBJ2-1,TGCGCCAGCAGCTACGGGACTGCCAATGAGCAGTTCTTC,CASSYGTANEQFF
TRBV24-1,-,-,TRBJ2-1,TGTGCCACCAGTGATGCGGATAGCTCCTACAATGAGCAGTTCTTC,CATSDADSSYNEQFF
TRBV6-1,-,-,TRBJ2-1,TGTGCCAGCAGTGAACGGGGGACGGGTTCCTACAATGAGCAGTTCTTC,CASSERGTGSYNEQFF
TRBV25-1,-,-,TRBJ2-7,TGTGCCAGCAGTGGGGACCACGACTACGAGCAGTACTTC,CASSGDHDYEQYF
TRBV7-6,-,-,TRBJ2-5,TGTGCCAGCAGCTTAGCGTTGGGGGGAGAGACCCAGTACTTC,CASSLALGGETQYF
TRBV7-3,-,TRBD1,TRBJ2-7,TGTGCCAGCAAACCGGACAGGACGTCCTACGAGCAGTACTTC,CASKPDRTSYEQYF
TRBV7-9,-,TRBD1,TRBJ1-1,TGTGCCAGCAGCTTCTATACAGGGGGGAACACTGAAGCTTTCTTT,CASSFYTGGNTEAFF
TRBV7-9,-,-,TRBJ1-5,TGTGCCAGCAGCTTAGACGGGAATCAGCCCCAGCATTTT,CASSLDGNQPQHF
TRBV9,-,-,TRBJ1-2,TGTGCCAGCAGCGTAGAGTCCGGAAACACAAACTATGGCTACACCTTC,CASSVESGNTNYGYTF
TRBV7-3,-,TRBD2,TRBJ2-1,TGTGCCAGCAGCTTATACGGGAGGGAGGGCAATGAGCAGTTCTTC,CASSLYGREGNEQFF
TRBV6-2/TRBV6-3,medium-sized,-,TRBJ2-1,TGTGCCAGCAGTTGGACGGGGCTTCCAAGACCCGAGCAGTTCTTC,CASSWTGLPRPEQFF
TRBV29-1,-,-,TRBJ1-1,TGCAGCGTTGACCGGGGGACTGAAGCTTTCTTT,CSVDRGTEAFF
TRBV4-2,-,TRBD1,TRBJ1-6,TGTGCCAGCAGCCAGGGACAGGACAATTCACCCCTCCACTTT,CASSQGQDNSPLHF
TRBV19,-,-,TRBJ2-3,TGTGCCAGTAGTTCCCGGGACTCCGACACAGATACGCAGTATTTT,CASSSRDSDTDTQYF
TRBV2,-,TRBD2,TRBJ2-1,TGTGCCAGCACCCCACCGGGAGGATATGAGCAGTTCTTC,CASTPPGGYEQFF
TRBV6-5,-,-,TRBJ1-1,TGTGCCAGCAGTCGACCGACGGACTCGGCCACTGAAGCTTTCTTT,CASSRPTDSATEAFF
TRBV4-3,-,-,TRBJ1-5,TGCGCCAGCAGCCCTAATATATATCAGCCCCAGCATTTT,CASSPNIYQPQHF
TRBV9,-,-,TRBJ2-2,TGTGCCAGCAGCGCTACACAGGGTACCAACGGGGAGCTGTTTTTT,CASSATQGTNGELFF
TRBV7-8,-,-,TRBJ1-2,TGTGCCAGCAGCCTCAGAGGGGCTGGTAATGGCTACACCTTC,CASSLRGAGNGYTF
TRBV6-5,-,-,TRBJ1-2,TGTGCCAGCAGTAAGAGGGCCGATGCATATTTGGGCTACACCTTC,CASSKRADAYLGYTF
TRBV6-5,-,-,TRBJ2-4,TGTGCCAGCAGTTACTCGACGGGGAAAAACATTCAGTACTTC,CASSYSTGKNIQYF
TRBV12-3/TRBV12-4,-,-,TRBJ1-2,TGTGCCAGCACCGAGGACGGAAACTATGGCTACACCTTC,CASTEDGNYGYTF
TRBV7-9,once,-,TRBJ1-1,TGTGCCAGCAGCTTAAAGGAAGGCACTGAAGCTTTCTTT,CASSLKEGTEAFF
TRBV5-1,-,TRBD1,TRBJ1-2,TGCGCCAGCAGCATAGGGACAGTAACACTCTATGGCTACACCTTC,CASSIGTVTLYGYTF
TRBV18,-,-,TRBJ2-1,TGTGCCAGCTCACCAACCAGGGAGTCCTACAATGAGCAGTTCTTC,CASSPTRESYNEQFF
TRBV7-2,-,TRBD1,TRBJ1-6,TGTGCCAGCAGCCCTGGGACAGCCAATTCACCCCTCCACTTT,CASSPGTANSPLHF
TRBV4-1,-,-,TRBJ2-1,TGCGCCAGCAGCCAAGGGAATGAGCAGTTCTTC,CASSQGNEQFF
TRBV7-2,-,-,TRBJ2-6,TGTGCCAGCAGCGCGAACAGGGCTGGGGCCAACGTCCTGACTTTC,CASSANRAGANVLTF
TRBV7-9,-,TRBD1,TRBJ1-2,TGTGCCAGCAGCTCAGGACAGGGCAACTATGGCTACACCTTC,CASSSGQGNYGYTF
TRBV9,-,-,TRBJ1-1,TGTGCCAGCAGCTTAACTGGGGACACTGAAGCTTTCTTT,CASSLTGDTEAFF
TRBV9,-,-,TRBJ2-7,TGTGCCAGCAGCGTAGATGAAGCTACCCACCCCCACGAGCAGTACTTC,CASSVDEATHPHEQYF
TRBV2,-,-,TRBJ2-5,TGTGCCAGCAGCGATCGGAGGCAAGAGACCCAGTACTTC,CASSDRRQETQYF
TRBV7-6,-,-,TRBJ1-4,TGTGCCAGCAGCTTAAGTAACCAGCCAAATGAAAAACTGTTTTTT,CASSLSNQPNEKLFF
TRBV6-2/TRBV6-3,-,TRBD1,TRBJ2-7,TGTGCCAGCAGCCAGACTATCGGGACAGGGACTAAATACGAGCAGTACTTC,CASSQTIGTGTKYEQYF
TRBV2,once,TRBD1,TRBJ1-1,TGTGCCAGCAGAGGACAGGCCGTTGAAGCTTTCTTT,CASRGQAVEAFF
TRBV28,-,-,TRBJ1-1,TGTGCCAGCAGACTAGGACAGATGAACACTGAAGCTTTCTTT,CASRLGQMNTEAFF
TRBV9,few,-,TRBJ2-7,TGTGCCAGCAGCGTAGAGGTCGGTACTTACGAGCAGTACTTC,CASSVEVGTYEQYF
TRBV7-2,-,-,TRBJ2-4,TGTGCCAGCAGCCCCATTGGGGACGTCAAAAACATTCAGTACTTC,CASSPIGDVKNIQYF
TRBV6-2/TRBV6-3,once,-,TRBJ2-7,TGTGCCAGCAGTTACTACACCCGCTACGAGCAGTACTTC,CASSYYTRYEQYF